This T cell receptor beta chain was retrieved from a study of T cell responses to AZD1222 COVID-19 vaccine. On the study more broadly: Some second doses came at about 4 weeks and others at about 12 weeks; these were pooled.

TCRdb's copy holds only in-frame clones and misses some; the assay was immunoSEQ multiplex PCR. The data show around 130,000 clones, with under 95% seen just once and almost 5.5% held by the top ten. This CDR3 contains 19 residues. CDR1 and CDR2 (germline): KGHSH, LQKENI. V dropped 5 bases and J dropped 8; count of bases not matched to a gene: 25. Study results and caveats: Spike was spanned by vaccine-associated CD4 TCRs, with dominance at 160-218 and 743-854.

Concerning this clone: Antigen: not known.

This chain uses TRBV18 with TRBJ1-1; TRBD1 agrees at 8 bases. The clonotype was recovered from an adult in good health. Source: peripheral blood, taken on day 0 of AZD1222 vaccination. The CDR3, as DNA: TGTGCCAGCTCAACATTCCTTCCGAGGACAGGGATCGACCCGCCAGAAGCTTTCTTT. Encoded protein: CASSTFLPRTGIDPPEAFF.